This TCR beta chain was sequenced during a study of T-cell reconstitution after alpha-beta-depleted transplantation in children. Concerning this clonotype: The antigen is unknown.

The TCRbeta library incorporated unique molecular identifiers. TCRdb reanalysed the PCR reads using MiXCR and keeps one entry per CDR3 protein. The table includes hundreds of thousands of distinct CDR3 sequences, approximately 12% detected once. Findings of the study overall: It was newly produced T cells that mostly accounted for T-cell counts and diversity one year after transplant.

The sequence came from a male patient aged 10-17 years who had a stem cell transplant for acute myeloid leukemia, so the T cells may come from the graft donor. The sequenced sample was PBMCs, mostly from graft donor cells, obtained 360 days after TCRalphabeta/CD19-depleted stem cell transplant.

This chain's CDR3 is CATSIIRQVYFNEQFF. CDR3 nucleotide sequence: TGTGCCACCAGCATTATTAGACAGGTTTACTTCAATGAGCAGTTCTTC. This chain links TRBV15 with TRBJ2-1; the D gene is possibly TRBD1 (6 bases). Germline V gene lookup returns CDR1 LNHNV and CDR2 YYDKDF (reference sequence). There are 16 residues in the CDR3. V lost 4 bases and J 6 bases, leaving 19 bases between the germline ends.